This T cell receptor beta chain stems from a study of blood T cells in healthy people across ages. Across the study: About one barcoded beta molecule per two T cells was captured by template switching.

A second PCR, run for roughly 7 to 12 cycles, used a sample-barcoded 5' primer plus a J-beta primer mix. From the 5' RACE reads, TCRdb called clonotypes with MiXCR, one entry per CDR3 protein. The sample includes around 520,000 distinct CDR3 sequences, approximately 26% seen only once; the top ten take under 4.5%. In its sample, this clonotype was seen many times. Germline loops: CDR1 MNHNY, CDR2 SVGAGI (reference sequence). The CDR3 has 13 amino acids. V was pared by 6 bases and J by 2 bases, with 2 bases of the junction left unmatched. These data were also filed under a second study, of T cells of mothers and their children.

The receptor was derived from a boy aged 2 to 10 in good health. Specimen: blood. The chain joins TRBV6-6 to TRBJ2-7; 9 bases fit TRBD1. Written as DNA, the CDR3 is TGTGCCAGCAGCCGGGACAGGGCCTACGAGCAGTACTTC. It specifies CASSRDRAYEQYF.